A selection of T cell receptor beta chains follows, all from one sample in a study of response to subunit inactivated influenza vaccine. TCRdb called the RT-PCR reads again in MiXCR, with one record for every CDR3 protein. The repertoire consists of hundreds of thousands of distinct CDR3 sequences, with about 7.6% occurring once and the leading ten covering 10% to 15%. The source was PBMCs from blood, collected about 23 months after vaccination. All receptors derive from a man between 45 and 75 years old who received an inactivated influenza vaccine. Both conserved end residues are part of each CDR3. The order of the fields is clone size, V gene, CDR3 protein. Size values are once, few and many counts, or a class for expanded clones, and some rows have none.

. | TRBV4-2 | CASSAIVNDYEQYF
many | TRBV11-2 | CASSLEGGGYYEQYF
few | TRBV27 | CASSLSHFSGNTIYF
many | TRBV5-6 | CASSGWDRGRQETQYF
few | TRBV10-3 | CAISEHRNNEQFF
. | TRBV7-8 | CASSVGTGGDGYTF
few | TRBV28 | CASTLPGSGRPYEQYF
. | TRBV28 | CASSLVGREEEKLFF
many | TRBV7-9 | CASSLQLADTQYF
. | TRBV6-1 | CASTEGWSSNTGELFF
few | TRBV4-3 | CASSQGLAMGEKLFF
few | TRBV12-3/TRBV12-4 | CASMGGVHQETQYF
few | TRBV7-2 | CASSRNRPASTDTQYF
. | TRBV4-3 | CASSRGRGTEAFF
many | TRBV3-1 | CASSQVLERYTGELFF
. | TRBV5-1 | CASSPGRTGAYEQYF
. | TRBV2 | CASSLRDRVTGELFF
. | TRBV6-5 | CASSSQGLTYQPQHF
few | TRBV4-3 | CASSLKLGLAGGPTGELFF
many | TRBV20-1 | CSAWTSGRWNEQFF
few | TRBV20-1 | CSASTVDTGELFF
. | TRBV4-1 | CASSQGLAGGRIGADTQYF
few | TRBV28 | CASRPGGAAYEQYF
. | TRBV20-1 | CSPFSGGTEAFF
many | TRBV24-1 | CATSDPGQTDYNEQFF
few | TRBV27 | CASSTSGGSSYNSPLHF
many | TRBV3-1 | CASSQGQGYQPQHF
few | TRBV29-1 | CSVRRLLLQETQYF
. | TRBV12-3/TRBV12-4 | CASSLQRVVNEQFF
few | TRBV18 | CASSFTGGEGTQYF
. | TRBV4-3 | CASSQAGATSYEQYF